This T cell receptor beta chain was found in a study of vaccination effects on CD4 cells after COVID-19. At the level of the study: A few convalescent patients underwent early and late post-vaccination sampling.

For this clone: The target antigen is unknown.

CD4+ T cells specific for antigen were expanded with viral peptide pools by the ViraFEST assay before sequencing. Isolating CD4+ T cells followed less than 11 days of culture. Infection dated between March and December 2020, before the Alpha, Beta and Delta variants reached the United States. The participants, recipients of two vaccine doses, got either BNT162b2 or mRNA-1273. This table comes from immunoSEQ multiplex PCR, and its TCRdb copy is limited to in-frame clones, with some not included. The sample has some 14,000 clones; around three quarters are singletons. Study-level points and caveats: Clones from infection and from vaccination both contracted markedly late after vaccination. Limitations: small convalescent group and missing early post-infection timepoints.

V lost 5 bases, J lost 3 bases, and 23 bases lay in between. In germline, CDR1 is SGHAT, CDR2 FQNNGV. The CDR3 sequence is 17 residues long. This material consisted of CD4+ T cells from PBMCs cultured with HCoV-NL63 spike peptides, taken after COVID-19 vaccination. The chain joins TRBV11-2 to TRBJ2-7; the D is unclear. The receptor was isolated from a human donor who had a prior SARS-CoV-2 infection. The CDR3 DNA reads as TGTGCCAGCAGCGAAACTTTAACCCCGGGCCTTCACTACGAGCAGTACTTC. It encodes CASSETLTPGLHYEQYF.